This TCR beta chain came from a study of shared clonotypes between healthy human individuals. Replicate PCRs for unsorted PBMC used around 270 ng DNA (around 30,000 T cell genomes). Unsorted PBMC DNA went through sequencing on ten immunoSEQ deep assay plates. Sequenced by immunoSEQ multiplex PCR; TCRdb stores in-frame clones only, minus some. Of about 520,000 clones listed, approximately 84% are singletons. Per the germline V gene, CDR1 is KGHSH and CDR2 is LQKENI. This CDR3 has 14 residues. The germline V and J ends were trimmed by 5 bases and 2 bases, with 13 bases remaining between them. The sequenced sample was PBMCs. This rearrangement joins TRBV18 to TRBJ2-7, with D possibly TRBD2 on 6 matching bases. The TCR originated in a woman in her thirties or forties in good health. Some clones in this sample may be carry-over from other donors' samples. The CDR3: CASSISGRTYEQYF. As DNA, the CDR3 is TGTGCCAGCTCAATTAGCGGAAGAACCTACGAGCAGTACTTC.